Listed below are T cell receptor beta chains from one sample, sequenced in a study of lymphopenia after photon versus proton radiotherapy. Using immunoSEQ multiplex PCR, the repertoire was profiled, and TCRdb retains in-frame clones only, with some absent. The sample includes roughly 35,000 clones, under 90% seen only once; the top ten take around 2.7%. This specimen was peripheral blood, taken from a patient treated with photon-based radiotherapy. These receptors were taken from a man aged 50-60 years with gastric cancer. Each CDR3 is given with its conserved first and last residue. D genes are given only for firm matches. Some rows mark clone size as missing; the rest say once, few, many or name a class of expanded clone.

d_gene,v_gene,abundance,j_gene,CDR3aa,CDR3nt
NA,TRBV19,few,TRBJ2-2,CVSGNTGELFF,TGTGTTAGCGGGAACACCGGGGAGCTGTTTTTT
NA,TRBV18,NA,TRBJ1-2,CASLEVNANYGYTF,TGTGCCAGCTTGGAGGTTAACGCTAACTATGGCTACACCTTC
TRBD2,TRBV13,NA,TRBJ2-1,CASSVWREGLEQFF,TGTGCCAGCAGCGTCTGGCGGGAGGGCCTCGAGCAGTTCTTC
NA,TRBV4-3,once,TRBJ2-7,CASSQEDQGLYEQYF,TGCGCCAGCAGCCAAGAGGATCAGGGCCTCTACGAGCAGTACTTC
NA,TRBV6-1,NA,TRBJ2-3,CASSERAGPLGDTQYF,TGTGCCAGCAGTGAAAGGGCGGGACCTTTGGGAGATACGCAGTATTTT
NA,TRBV5-6,NA,TRBJ2-2,CASSLPDLRTGELFF,TGTGCCAGCAGCCTCCCGGACCTGAGGACCGGGGAGCTGTTTTTT
TRBD2,TRBV9,NA,TRBJ2-5,CASSVGMGGETQYF,TGTGCCAGCAGCGTAGGGATGGGAGGGGAGACCCAGTACTTC
NA,TRBV5-4,NA,TRBJ2-6,CASSLAATHGANVLTF,TGTGCCAGCAGCTTGGCAGCCACACATGGGGCCAACGTCCTGACTTTC
NA,TRBV11-2,NA,TRBJ2-1,CASSPRASVAALSYNEQFF,TGTGCCAGCAGCCCACGGGCCTCCGTAGCGGCCCTCTCCTACAATGAGCAGTTCTTC
NA,TRBV19,NA,TRBJ1-3,CASSDPASVSGNTIYF,TGTGCCAGTAGTGACCCGGCGTCCGTCTCTGGAAACACCATATATTTT
TRBD1,TRBV11-2,NA,TRBJ2-2,CASSLTGQARTGELFF,TGTGCCAGCAGCCTCACCGGACAGGCTCGGACCGGGGAGCTGTTTTTT
TRBD2,TRBV4-1,NA,TRBJ2-5,CASSHVRTSGRIGQETQYF,TGCGCCAGCAGCCACGTAAGGACTAGCGGGAGAATAGGCCAAGAGACCCAGTACTTC
NA,TRBV5-8,NA,TRBJ1-5,CASSLGLDQPQHF,TGTGCCAGCAGCTTGGGTCTAGATCAGCCCCAGCATTTT
TRBD2,TRBV18,NA,TRBJ2-5,CASSPPGLAGGQETQYF,TGTGCCAGCTCACCACCGGGACTAGCGGGCGGCCAAGAGACCCAGTACTTC
TRBD1,TRBV28,NA,TRBJ1-2,CASSSSGQGDYGYTF,TGTGCCAGCAGTTCCTCAGGACAGGGTGACTATGGCTACACCTTC
TRBD1,TRBV5-6,once,TRBJ1-5,CASSLGRGRLQPQHF,TGTGCCAGCAGCTTGGGCAGGGGGCGTCTGCAGCCCCAGCATTTT
TRBD1,TRBV5-4,NA,TRBJ1-1,CASSSGTENTEAFF,TGTGCCAGCAGCTCCGGGACAGAGAACACTGAAGCTTTCTTT